The 31 T cell receptor beta chains below come from one sample, sequenced in a study of T-cell memory formation after mild COVID-19. TCRdb re-analysed the 5' RACE reads in MiXCR, keeping a single row per CDR3 protein. The profile shows about 180,000 distinct CDR3 sequences, around 20% of them singletons. Sequencing used PBMCs or a T cell subset sorted from them (not recorded which). The receptors shown here come from a man aged 18-30 years who had mild COVID-19 (a few samples of this study predate the infection). Cell type and time point are not known.

The J gene is TRBJ1-3, the V gene TRBV6-6; D not certain. CDR1 is MNHNY and CDR2 is SVGAGI in the germline V gene (reference sequence). The germline V and J ends were trimmed by 8 bases and 0 bases, with 11 bases remaining between them. The CDR3 has 14 residues. For the CDR3, the DNA is TGTGCCAGCCGGCAGCCCCTCTCTGGAAACACCATATATTTT. This gives the protein CASRQPLSGNTIYF.

This clonotype was found a few times. V and J are TRBV7-2 and TRBJ2-3, with D tentatively TRBD1 or TRBD2 (5 bases each). The CDR3 extends over 16 amino acids. CDR1 is SGHTA and CDR2 is FQGNSA in the germline V gene. The ends were cut back, 2 bases at V and 4 bases at J, with 16 bases in the middle. This CDR3 reads CASSLFGGSTSDTQYF. The DNA for the CDR3 is TGTGCCAGCAGCTTATTTGGGGGTTCGACGTCAGATACGCAGTATTTT.

This clonotype occurred a few times. This chain connects TRBV3-1 to TRBJ1-2; D gene uncertain. Germline-derived CDR1 and CDR2 are LGHDT and YNNKEL (reference sequence). This CDR3 has 15 residues. Trimming cost V 3 bases and J 2 bases, with 13 bases left between them. The CDR3 region has the DNA TGTGCCAGCAGCCATCACGGGTTGGCAAACTATGGCTACACCTTC. This translates into CASSHHGLANYGYTF.

This clonotype occurred a few times. The V gene is TRBV10-3, the J gene TRBJ2-3, with a possible D match to TRBD2 (5 bases). Trimming cost V 7 bases and J 4 bases, with 12 bases left between them. CDR3 length: 13 residues. Germline V CDR1 and CDR2: ENHRY, SYGVKD. In DNA form, the CDR3 reads TGTGCCATCAAGCGGTTCGAGGCAGATACGCAGTATTTT. It encodes CAIKRFEADTQYF.

This clonotype turned up a few times. The CDR3 DNA reads as TGTGCCAGCAGCGCCGCTACCCCAGGGTCCAGTGGCTACACCTTC. This encodes CASSAATPGSSGYTF. J is TRBJ1-2 and V is TRBV9; D may be TRBD1 (5 bases). The germline V gene has CDR1 SGDLS and CDR2 YYNGEE. Trimming left V 3 bases short and J 7 bases short, with 19 bases between. CDR3 length equals 15 residues.

This chain links TRBV7-9 with TRBJ1-3; no clear D. Germline CDR1 and CDR2: SEHNR and FQNEAQ (reference sequence). The CDR3 consists of 13 residues. Trimming cost V 6 bases and J 4 bases, with 10 bases left between them. The CDR3 sequence: CASRRKGGNTIYF. CDR3 coding DNA: TGTGCCAGCAGACGAAAGGGAGGAAACACCATATATTTT.

This clonotype was recorded a few times. The chain recombines TRBV20-1 with TRBJ2-6, with D unresolved. CDR1 DFQATT and CDR2 SNEGSKA come from the germline V gene (reference sequence). This CDR3 region has 16 residues. Trimming shortened V by 0 bases and J by 0 bases, and 9 bases separated the two germline ends. CDR3 residues: CSARDLVDSGANVLTF. The CDR3 coding sequence is TGCAGTGCTAGAGATTTGGTTGACTCTGGGGCCAACGTCCTGACTTTC.

This chain connects TRBV19 to TRBJ2-3; D is possibly TRBD1 (5 bases). Germline V CDR1 and CDR2: LNHDA, SQIVND (reference sequence). Trimming took 0 bases from V and 4 from J, leaving 11 bases between them. The length of the CDR3 is 15 residues. CDR3 loop: CASSIDRVDSDTQYF. DNA of the CDR3: TGTGCCAGTAGTATAGACAGGGTGGATTCAGATACGCAGTATTTT.

The chain couples TRBV7-9 to TRBJ1-1; no reliable D call. CDR1 is SEHNR, CDR2 FQNEAQ, per germline (reference sequence). Deletions cut 1 base from V and 8 bases from J, with 8 bases between. The CDR3 is made up of 12 amino acids. The CDR3 reads CASSLEVGEAFF. The CDR3 bases are TGTGCCAGCAGCTTAGAAGTGGGAGAAGCTTTCTTT.

The chain joins TRBV7-8 to TRBJ2-1; TRBD2 matches at 15 bases. This CDR3 has 18 amino acids. Per the germline V gene, CDR1 is SGHVS and CDR2 is FQNEAQ. V was clipped by 2 bases and J by 6 bases; unmatched bases: 8. The CDR3 sequence: CASSLRLGLAGGGNEQFF. The CDR3 DNA sequence: TGTGCCAGCAGCTTAAGGTTGGGACTAGCGGGGGGCGGCAATGAGCAGTTCTTC.

This clonotype occurred a few times. The chain employs TRBV6-5 and TRBJ2-6; D might be TRBD2 (5 bases). This CDR3 region has 15 residues. In germline, CDR1 is MNHEY, CDR2 SVGAGI. Trimming cost V 7 bases and J 2 bases, with 12 bases left between them. This chain's CDR3 is CASIAKGAGANVLTF. The DNA for the CDR3 is TGTGCCAGCATTGCCAAGGGAGCTGGGGCCAACGTCCTGACTTTC.

The chain carries TRBV27 and TRBJ2-3; TRBD1 or TRBD2 may be the D gene (6 bases each). CDR3 length: 15 residues. The ends were cut back, 5 bases at V and 5 bases at J, with 17 bases in the middle. Germline V lookup: CDR1 MNHEY, CDR2 SMNVEV (reference sequence). The CDR3 DNA sequence: TGTGCCAGCAGTACCCGGAGGGGGGCTCAAGATACGCAGTATTTT. This codes for CASSTRRGAQDTQYF.

The rearrangement uses TRBV11-2 and TRBJ1-2; D possibly corresponds to TRBD1 (5 bases). V was pared by 8 bases and J by 5 bases, with 12 bases between. Germline V gene data show CDR1 as SGHAT and CDR2 as FQNNGV. The CDR3 sequence is 12 residues long. The CDR3 DNA reads as TGTGCCAGCGGTGGCGAGGGGTATGGCTACACCTTC. Translated, it gives CASGGEGYGYTF.

The rearrangement links TRBV20-1 to TRBJ2-6; D remains unclear. The CDR3 sequence is 13 residues long. The V end was cut by 1 base, the J end by 1 base, with 2 bases between. Germline values: CDR1 DFQATT, CDR2 SNEGSKA (reference sequence). The CDR3 reads CSARGSGANVLTF. Here the CDR3 DNA reads TGCAGTGCTAGAGGGTCTGGGGCCAACGTCCTGACTTTC.

V gene TRBV5-1 combines with J gene TRBJ2-3; tentatively, D is TRBD1 (5 bases). This CDR3 has 13 amino acids. Per the germline V gene, CDR1 is SGHRS and CDR2 is YFSETQ. V was cut by 0 bases and J by 4 bases, with 6 bases left in between. CDR3: CASSLGQSDTQYF. As DNA, the CDR3 is TGCGCCAGCAGCTTGGGACAGTCAGATACGCAGTATTTT.

V usage is TRBV28 and J usage is TRBJ2-3; D is unclear. Germline CDR1 reads MDHEN; CDR2 reads SYDVKM. Trimming took 6 bases from V and 2 from J, leaving 18 bases between them. The CDR3 is 16 amino acids. CDR3 residues: CASSPSRTQDTDTQYF. DNA of the CDR3: TGTGCCAGCAGCCCGAGTCGGACCCAAGACACAGATACGCAGTATTTT.

A single count supports this clonotype. The V gene is TRBV7-2, the J gene TRBJ2-3; TRBD1 matches at 7 bases. Germline V gene lookup returns CDR1 SGHTA and CDR2 FQGNSA. Germline trimming cut 6 bases from V and 14 bases from J; bases unmatched to any gene: 17. The CDR3 totals 14 residues. This chain's CDR3 is CASREDRILHRAYF. DNA of the CDR3: TGTGCCAGCAGAGAGGACAGGATCCTTCACCGGGCGTATTTT. Drawing the rest from reference TRBV7-2 and TRBJ2-3, the complete variable domain is GAGVSQSPSNKVTEKGKDVELRCDPISGHTALYWYRQSLGQGLEFLIYFQGNSAPDKSGLPSDRFSAERTGGSVSTLTIQRTQQEDSAVYLCASREDRILHRAYFGPGTRLTVL.

Only a few counts were recorded for this clonotype. This rearrangement joins TRBV9 to TRBJ2-5; perhaps TRBD2 as D (7 bases). Looked up from germline, CDR1 is SGDLS and CDR2 is YYNGEE. The length of the CDR3 is 16 residues. V lost 1 base and J 1 base, leaving 14 bases between the germline ends. The CDR3 coding sequence is TGTGCCAGCAGCGTATGGGAGGGGGGTTCCCAAGAGACCCAGTACTTC. This sequence encodes CASSVWEGGSQETQYF. The full variable domain, completed using reference TRBV9 and TRBJ2-5, is DSGVTQTPKHLITATGQRVTLRCSPRSGDLSVYWYQQSLDQGLQFLIQYYNGEERAKGNILERFSAQQFPDLHSELNLSSLELGDSALYFCASSVWEGGSQETQYFGPGTRLLVL.

The CDR3 sequence is CASTGGSLKVVTF. DNA for the CDR3: TGTGCCAGTACAGGGGGAAGTCTTAAGGTTGTCACCTTC. This sequence joins TRBV19 and TRBJ1-2, with 7 bases identical to TRBD1. CDR1 LNHDA and CDR2 SQIVND come from the germline V gene (reference sequence). V lost 7 bases, J lost 13 bases, and 15 bases stayed unmatched. This CDR3 spans 13 amino acids.

V usage is TRBV4-1 and J usage is TRBJ2-3; tentative D call: TRBD1 (6 bases). Germline CDR1 reads MGHRA; CDR2 reads YSYEKL. The CDR3 has 15 amino acids. V was pared by 5 bases and J by 2 bases, with 14 bases between. Written as DNA, the CDR3 is TGCGCCAGCAGCTATGTACAGGGCCTCACAGATACGCAGTATTTT. It specifies CASSYVQGLTDTQYF.

The rearrangement uses TRBV12-3 or TRBV12-4 and TRBJ1-1; D remains ambiguous. The CDR3 has 12 residues. V was trimmed by 8 bases and J by 7 bases, leaving 14 bases between them. The chain's CDR3 is CASLGIGGEAFF. As DNA, the CDR3 is TGTGCCAGCTTGGGCATCGGAGGTGAAGCTTTCTTT.

The chain uses TRBV7-2 and TRBJ2-3; D gene uncertain. Trimming stripped 1 base from V and 1 base from J, with 6 bases between. CDR1 is SGHTA, CDR2 FQGNSA, per germline. The length of the CDR3 is 14 residues. This CDR3 reads CASSLDAGTDTQYF. The CDR3 coding sequence is TGTGCCAGCAGCTTAGACGCTGGCACAGATACGCAGTATTTT.

In this sample, this clonotype turned up a few times. V usage is TRBV12-3 or TRBV12-4 and J usage is TRBJ2-2; possible D gene TRBD1, 6 bases. V lost 6 bases to trimming and J lost 6 bases, with 14 bases between them. The CDR3 runs to 14 residues. The CDR3 region is CASSYRVSAGELFF. CDR3 DNA sequence: TGTGCCAGCAGCTACAGGGTATCGGCCGGGGAGCTGTTTTTT.

The V call is TRBV7-9, the J call TRBJ1-2, with 7 bases identical to TRBD1. V was pared by 5 bases and J by 4 bases, with 7 bases of the junction left unmatched. Germline lookup yields CDR1 SEHNR and CDR2 FQNEAQ (reference sequence). The CDR3 loop spans 14 amino acids. The CDR3 DNA reads as TGTGCCAGCAGCCGACAGGGCAAGGCCTATGGCTACACCTTC. Amino acids: CASSRQGKAYGYTF. The whole variable domain, remainder taken from reference TRBV7-9 and TRBJ1-2, is DTGVSQNPRHKITKRGQNVTFRCDPISEHNRLYWYRQTLGQGPEFLTYFQNEAQLEKSRLLSDRFSAERPKGSFSTLEIQRTEQGDSAMYLCASSRQGKAYGYTFGSGTRLTVV.

This clonotype was found a few times. The chain links TRBV29-1 to TRBJ1-2, with D unclear. V dropped 2 bases and J dropped 4 bases, with 14 bases sitting between them. This CDR3 is 14 amino acids long. Germline assignment: CDR1 SQVTM and CDR2 ANQGSEA. This CDR3 reads CSVELAGRVYGYTF. The CDR3 coding sequence is TGCAGCGTTGAACTCGCAGGTAGAGTCTATGGCTACACCTTC. The whole variable domain, filled in from reference TRBV29-1 and TRBJ1-2, reads SAVISQKPSRDICQRGTSLTIQCQVDSQVTMMFWYRQQPGQSLTLIATANQGSEATYESGFVIDKFPISRPNLTFSTLTVSNMSPEDSSIYLCSVELAGRVYGYTFGSGTRLTVV.

This clonotype was recorded a few times. The chain links TRBV7-2 to TRBJ2-7, with 9 bases that match TRBD1. Germline loops: CDR1 SGHTA, CDR2 FQGNSA. This CDR3 contains 13 residues. Trimming cost V 5 bases and J 7 bases; bases outside gene matches: 6. Here the CDR3 reads CASSAYRGQEQYV. The CDR3 DNA reads as TGTGCCAGCAGCGCCTACAGGGGGCAAGAGCAGTACGTC.

This clonotype occurred a few times. The genes are TRBV19 and TRBJ1-1; a weak D match, TRBD1 (5 bases). The CDR3 is 15 amino acids. The germline V gene encodes CDR1 LNHDA and CDR2 SQIVND (reference sequence). Trimming took off 3 bases at V and 4 bases at J, with 15 bases between the two ends. The CDR3 loop is CASSMSGAPPTEAFF. The CDR3 DNA reads TGTGCCAGTAGTATGAGTGGGGCGCCTCCCACTGAAGCTTTCTTT.

The chain recombines TRBV30 with TRBJ1-5, with TRBD1 as a possible D gene (5 bases). The ends were cut back, 0 bases at V and 7 bases at J, with 10 bases in the middle. The CDR3 covers 13 residues. The germline gives CDR1 GTSNPN, CDR2 SVGIG (reference sequence). CDR3 in DNA: TGTGCCTGGAGTGTACGGGACGGCCAGCCCCAGCATTTT. This codes for CAWSVRDGQPQHF. The whole variable domain, remainder taken from reference TRBV30 and TRBJ1-5, is SQTIHQWPATLVQPVGSPLSLECTVEGTSNPNLYWYRQAAGRGLQLLFYSVGIGQISSEVPQNLSASRPQDRQFILSSKKLLLSDSGFYLCAWSVRDGQPQHFGDGTRLSIL.

The CDR3 sequence: CASSLGAQGSPQHF. In DNA form, the CDR3 reads TGTGCCAGCAGCTTAGGAGCACAGGGTTCGCCCCAGCATTTT. The chain links TRBV7-2 to TRBJ1-5, with D possibly TRBD1 on 6 matching bases. The germline CDR1 and CDR2 sequences are SGHTA and FQGNSA. The CDR3 has 14 residues. The V end was cut by 1 base, the J end by 9 bases, with 13 bases between.

The J gene is TRBJ2-5, the V gene TRBV6-6; D is possibly TRBD1 (5 bases). CDR1 and CDR2 (germline): MNHNY, SVGAGI (reference sequence). CDR3 length equals 15 residues. The V gene lost 0 bases and the J gene lost 5 bases, with 13 bases spanning the gap. The CDR3 reads CASSYSRQIRETQYF. The CDR3 coding sequence is TGTGCCAGCAGTTACTCTCGACAGATACGGGAGACCCAGTACTTC.

This chain links TRBV25-1 with TRBJ2-1; 8 bases line up with TRBD1. The junction had 10 bases not matched to a gene; V was cut back by 3 bases and J by 9 bases. The CDR3 sequence is 15 residues long. Per the germline V gene, CDR1 is MGHDK and CDR2 is SYGVNS. The CDR3 region has the DNA TGTGCCAGCAGTGATTCTGGACAGGGTGATGGTGAGCAGTTCTTC. This encodes CASSDSGQGDGEQFF.